The present T cell receptor (beta chain) was sequenced within a study of Tregs in tolerant kidney transplant recipients. Whole-study findings and limits: No direct test of biological reproducibility was done here. The small number of patients limits these findings pending further validation.

This clone has more than one count but fewer than ten. The antigen is not known. Per germline, CDR1 MNHNS and CDR2 SASEGT. The CDR3 consists of 14 residues. V was pared by 8 bases and J by 8 bases, with 18 bases between. Generated by immunoSEQ multiplex PCR, the TCRdb table keeps only in-frame clones and is missing some. Found here are approximately 60,000 clones, around 87% of them singletons; the top ten hold 3.5% to 4%. Related graft donors supplied nonmyeloablative bone marrow transplants, and mixed chimerism was transient. Unstimulated Tregs (CD4+CD25+CD127-) and CD4+CD25- non-Tregs were sorted from PBMCs.

The input for sequencing was CD4+ T cells from blood (PBMCs), taken 6 months after the transplant. This sequence joins TRBV6-1 and TRBJ1-4; D gene ambiguous. This receptor was obtained from a human patient who received a combined kidney and bone marrow transplant. A share of the T cells may be of graft donor origin. Written as DNA, the CDR3 is TGTGCCAGCCTCCCGGATCCGGGGAAGGAAAAACTGTTTTTT. Translating gives CASLPDPGKEKLFF.